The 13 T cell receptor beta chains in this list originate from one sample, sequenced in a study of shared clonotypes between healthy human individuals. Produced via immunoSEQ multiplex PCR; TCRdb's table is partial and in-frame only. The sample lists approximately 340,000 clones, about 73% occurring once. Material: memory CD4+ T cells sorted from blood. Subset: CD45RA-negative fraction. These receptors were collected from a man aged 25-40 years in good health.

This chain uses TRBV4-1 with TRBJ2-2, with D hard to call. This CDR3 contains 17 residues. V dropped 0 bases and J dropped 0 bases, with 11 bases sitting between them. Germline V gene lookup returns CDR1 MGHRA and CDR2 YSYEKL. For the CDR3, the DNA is TGCGCCAGCAGCCAAGATCCCCTGCGGTCGAACACCGGGGAGCTGTTTTTT. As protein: CASSQDPLRSNTGELFF.

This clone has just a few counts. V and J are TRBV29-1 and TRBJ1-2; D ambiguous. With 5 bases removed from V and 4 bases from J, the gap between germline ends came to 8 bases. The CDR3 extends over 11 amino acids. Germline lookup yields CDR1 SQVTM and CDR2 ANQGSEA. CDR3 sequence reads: CSVRAIYGYTF. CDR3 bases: TGCAGCGTTAGGGCCATCTATGGCTACACCTTC.

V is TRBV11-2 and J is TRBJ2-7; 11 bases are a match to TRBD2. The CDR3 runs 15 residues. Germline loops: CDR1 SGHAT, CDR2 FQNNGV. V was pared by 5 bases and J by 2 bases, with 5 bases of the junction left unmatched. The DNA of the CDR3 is TGTGCCAGCAGCCCGGAACTAGCGGGGGCCTACGAGCAGTACTTC. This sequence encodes CASSPELAGAYEQYF.

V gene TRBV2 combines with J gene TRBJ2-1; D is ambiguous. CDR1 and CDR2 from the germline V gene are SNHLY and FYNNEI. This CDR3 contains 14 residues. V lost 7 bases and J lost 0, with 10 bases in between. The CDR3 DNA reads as TGTGCCAGCAAGTTGCAGAGCTCCTACAATGAGCAGTTCTTC. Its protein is CASKLQSSYNEQFF.

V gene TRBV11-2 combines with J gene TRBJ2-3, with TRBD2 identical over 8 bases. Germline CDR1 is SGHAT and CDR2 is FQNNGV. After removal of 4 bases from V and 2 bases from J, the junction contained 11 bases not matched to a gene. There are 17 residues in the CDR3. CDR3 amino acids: CASSSYPAGVTTDTQYF. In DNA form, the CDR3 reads TGTGCCAGCAGCTCCTACCCAGCGGGAGTGACCACAGATACGCAGTATTTT.

The CDR3 nucleotides are TGTGCCAGCAGTCCGACCCGGGGCCAGTACTTC. It encodes CASSPTRGQYF. The chain uses TRBV6-6 and TRBJ2-5; possibly TRBD2 for D (5 bases). Per the germline V gene, CDR1 is MNHNY and CDR2 is SVGAGI (reference sequence). This CDR3 contains 11 residues. V was shortened by 5 bases and J by 10 bases, with 11 bases between the two germline ends.

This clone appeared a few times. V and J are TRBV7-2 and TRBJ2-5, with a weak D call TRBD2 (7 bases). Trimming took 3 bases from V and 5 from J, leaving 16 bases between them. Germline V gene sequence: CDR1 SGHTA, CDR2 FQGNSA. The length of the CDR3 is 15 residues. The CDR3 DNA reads TGTGCCAGCAGCTTCCAGAGGGGGGGCGGGGAGACCCAGTACTTC. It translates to CASSFQRGGGETQYF.

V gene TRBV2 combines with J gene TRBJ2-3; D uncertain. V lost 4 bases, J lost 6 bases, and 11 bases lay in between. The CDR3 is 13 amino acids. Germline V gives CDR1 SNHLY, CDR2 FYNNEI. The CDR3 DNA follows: TGTGCCAGCAGTGCTCCTAGACGGGATACGCAGTATTTT. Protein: CASSAPRRDTQYF. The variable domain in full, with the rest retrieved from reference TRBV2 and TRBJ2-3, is EPEVTQTPSHQVTQMGQEVILRCVPISNHLYFYWYRQILGQKVEFLVSFYNNEISEKSEIFDDQFSVERPDGSNFTLKIRSTKLEDSAMYFCASSAPRRDTQYFGPGTRLTVL.

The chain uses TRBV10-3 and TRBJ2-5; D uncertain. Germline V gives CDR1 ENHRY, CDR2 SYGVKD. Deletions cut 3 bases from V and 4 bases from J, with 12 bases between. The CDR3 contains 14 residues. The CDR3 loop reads CAISDPVRGETQYF. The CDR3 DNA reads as TGTGCCATCAGTGACCCGGTGAGAGGAGAGACCCAGTACTTC.

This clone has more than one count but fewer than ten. The CDR3 sequence: CAGGPDYGYTF. The CDR3 region has the DNA TGTGCAGGAGGACCAGACTATGGCTACACCTTC. This sequence joins TRBV30 and TRBJ1-2; D uncertain. CDR1 and CDR2 (germline): GTSNPN, SVGIG (reference sequence). There are 11 residues in the CDR3.

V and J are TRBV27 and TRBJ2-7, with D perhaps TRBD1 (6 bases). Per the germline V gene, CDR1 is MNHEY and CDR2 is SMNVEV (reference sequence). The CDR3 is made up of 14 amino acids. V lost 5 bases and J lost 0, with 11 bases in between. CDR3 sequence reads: CASSHGQPSYEQYF. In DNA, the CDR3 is TGTGCCAGCAGTCATGGACAGCCCTCCTACGAGCAGTACTTC.

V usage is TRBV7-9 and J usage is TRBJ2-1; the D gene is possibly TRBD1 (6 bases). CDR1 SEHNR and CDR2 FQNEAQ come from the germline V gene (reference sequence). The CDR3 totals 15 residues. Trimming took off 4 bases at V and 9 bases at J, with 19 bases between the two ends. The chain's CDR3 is CASSWSGALRGEQFF. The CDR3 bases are TGTGCCAGCAGCTGGTCAGGGGCCCTCAGGGGTGAGCAGTTCTTC.

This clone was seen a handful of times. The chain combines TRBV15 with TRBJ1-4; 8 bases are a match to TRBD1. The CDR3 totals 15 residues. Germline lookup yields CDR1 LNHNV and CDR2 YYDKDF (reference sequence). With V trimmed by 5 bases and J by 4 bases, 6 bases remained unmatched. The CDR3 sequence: CATSARQGLNEKLFF. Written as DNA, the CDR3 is TGTGCCACCAGCGCAAGACAGGGGCTTAATGAAAAACTGTTTTTT.